Presented here are 21 T cell receptor beta chains from one specimen sequenced in a study of blood T cells in healthy people across ages (dated by TCRdb to about 2015). The library came from 5' RACE. A second 7 to 11 cycle PCR used a sample-barcoded 5' primer and a J-beta primer mix. TCRdb ran its own pipeline on the public reads, namely fastp trimming at Q25 and MiXCR clone calling, and kept in-frame beta chains. Merged by CDR3 protein, the rows form single entries marked with the most common genes and DNA. The table for this sample lists fewer than 2,000,000 distinct CDR3 sequences; more than 35% of them were counted only once. Of the sample, 23% falls within the top ten clones. Sequencing was carried out using blood. The origin of the receptors is a human donor in good health.

This clonotype was observed once. The chain couples TRBV7-6 to TRBJ1-3; no reliable D call. V lost 5 bases and J 1 base, leaving 12 bases between the germline ends. The germline CDR1 and CDR2 sequences are SGHVS and FNYEAQ. The CDR3 is 15 residues long. CDR3 region: CASSRGWASGNTIYF. The CDR3 DNA follows: TGTGCCAGCAGCCGAGGTTGGGCATCTGGAAACACCATATATTTT.

This chain links TRBV6-1 with TRBJ2-7; D is possibly TRBD1 or TRBD2 (5 bases each). Germline V gives CDR1 MNHNS, CDR2 SASEGT. There are 16 residues in the CDR3. Trimming took off 4 bases at V and 7 bases at J, with 23 bases between the two ends. CDR3 residues: CASSAIKTGTREEQYF. DNA for the CDR3: TGTGCCAGCAGTGCGATTAAAACCGGGACGAGGGAAGAGCAGTACTTC.

The chain employs TRBV20-1 and TRBJ2-2; 9 bases are shared with TRBD2. The CDR3 runs 16 residues. Germline loops: CDR1 DFQATT, CDR2 SNEGSKA (reference sequence). The V segment lost 3 bases and the J segment 2 bases; nucleotides outside the gene matches: 7. The CDR3 DNA reads TGCAGTGCTAGTCCTCCTAGCGGGATAAACACCGGGGAGCTGTTTTTT. Protein: CSASPPSGINTGELFF.

The chain couples TRBV7-2 to TRBJ2-1, with D perhaps matching TRBD2 (5 bases). The ends were cut back, 0 bases at V and 9 bases at J, with 12 bases in the middle. Germline CDR1 is SGHTA and CDR2 is FQGNSA. CDR3 size: 14 residues. CDR3 loop: CASSLAGTRVEQFF. As DNA, the CDR3 is TGTGCCAGCAGCTTAGCGGGCACTAGGGTTGAGCAGTTCTTC.

A few counts support this clonotype. The chain carries TRBV5-1 and TRBJ2-5; TRBD2 matches at 13 bases. The germline CDR1 and CDR2 sequences are SGHRS and YFSETQ. The CDR3 has 17 residues. Germline trimming cut 5 bases from V and 4 bases from J; bases unmatched to any gene: 11. For the CDR3, the DNA is TGCGCCAGCAGTCAGGGACTAGCGGGGCAGAGGGGAGAGACCCAGTACTTC. Its translation is CASSQGLAGQRGETQYF.

This clonotype came up a few times. The chain carries TRBV29-1 and TRBJ2-1; D unclear. V gave up 4 bases and J gave up 7 bases, with 8 bases separating them. Germline CDR1 and CDR2: SQVTM and ANQGSEA. CDR3 size: 11 residues. Here the CDR3 reads CSVASRNEQFF. The CDR3 region has the DNA TGCAGCGTTGCGTCGAGGAATGAGCAGTTCTTC.

Notes on this clonotype: Being one base from a much bigger clone, this may be a read error. The rearrangement joins TRBV7-9 to TRBJ2-5, with a possible D match to TRBD1 (5 bases). V was trimmed by 5 bases and J by 11 bases, leaving 24 bases between them. CDR1 and CDR2 (germline): SEHNR, FQNEAQ (reference sequence). This CDR3 has 15 amino acids. Written as DNA, the CDR3 is TGTGCCAGCAGCCACCGGTCGCAGGGCGGAAGAGAGCAGTACTTC. Translating gives CASSHRSQGGREQYF.

V is TRBV25-1 and J is TRBJ2-1, with D perhaps given as TRBD1 or TRBD2 (5 bases each). The CDR3 covers 13 residues. Germline CDR1 MGHDK, CDR2 SYGVNS. The V end lost 8 bases, the J end lost 4 bases, and 12 bases lay between the germline ends. The CDR3 DNA is TGTGCCAGCCGGGACGGCGGATACAATGAGCAGTTCTTC. Protein: CASRDGGYNEQFF.

This chain connects TRBV7-9 to TRBJ1-2; 7 bases match TRBD1. This CDR3 has 16 amino acids. CDR1 SEHNR and CDR2 FQNEAQ come from the germline V gene (reference sequence). V trimming: 3 bases; J trimming: 3 bases; junction bases outside the gene matches: 10. CDR3 nucleotides: TGTGCCAGCAGCTTGGGACAGACCAAAAACGACTATGGCTACACCTTC. Translating gives CASSLGQTKNDYGYTF.

The chain is built from TRBV20-1 and TRBJ1-6; TRBD1 matches at 7 bases. The length of the CDR3 is 16 residues. J gave up 8 bases and V 0 bases, and 10 bases lay outside the gene matches. From germline, CDR1 is DFQATT and CDR2 SNEGSKA (reference sequence). This chain's CDR3 is CSARDLDRAGDSPLHF. As DNA, the CDR3 is TGCAGTGCTAGAGATTTAGACAGGGCTGGAGATTCACCCCTCCACTTT.

This clonotype showed up just a few times. The gene calls are TRBV29-1 and TRBJ2-1; 8 bases line up with TRBD2. The CDR3 runs 14 residues. Germline V gene lookup returns CDR1 SQVTM and CDR2 ANQGSEA. V shed 4 bases, J shed 2 bases, and the junction held 4 bases outside the gene matches. Here the CDR3 reads CSVAGGDTYNEQFF. DNA for the CDR3: TGCAGCGTTGCGGGAGGGGATACCTACAATGAGCAGTTCTTC.

This clonotype turned up a few times. J is TRBJ2-7 and V is TRBV20-1; D may match TRBD1 or TRBD2 (5 bases each). V dropped 0 bases and J dropped 5 bases, with 11 bases sitting between them. From germline, CDR1 is DFQATT and CDR2 SNEGSKA (reference sequence). The CDR3 is 13 residues long. CDR3 nucleotides: TGCAGTGCTAGAGAAGGTTTGGGGGACGAGCAGTACTTC. Protein product: CSAREGLGDEQYF.

Regarding this clonotype: Its ends do not fully match the called genes, so a read error is possible. The chain carries TRBV19 and TRBJ2-3; D assignment may be TRBD1 or TRBD2 (5 bases each). This CDR3 region has 17 residues. Germline V gives CDR1 LNHDA, CDR2 SQIVND (reference sequence). The CDR3 loop reads CASSIRGAFIRTDTQYF. CDR3 coding DNA: TGTGCTAGTAGTATAAGGGGAGCGTTCATCCGCACAGATACGCAGTATTTT.

The chain recombines TRBV27 with TRBJ2-1; 9 nucleotides agree with TRBD1. The CDR3 runs to 12 residues. The V segment lost 9 bases and the J segment 10 bases; nucleotides outside the gene matches: 7. Germline-derived CDR1 and CDR2 are MNHEY and SMNVEV (reference sequence). The CDR3: CASGQGSYEQFF. The CDR3, as DNA: TGTGCCAGTGGACAGGGGTCCTACGAGCAGTTCTTC.

V usage is TRBV9 and J usage is TRBJ1-1, with 9 bases aligning to TRBD1. V lost 3 bases and J lost 6; bases outside the gene matches: 6. Germline V CDR1 and CDR2: SGDLS, YYNGEE. The CDR3 loop spans 14 amino acids. For the CDR3, the DNA is TGTGCCAGCAGCGGACGGACAGGGGACGCTGAAGCTTTCTTT. It translates to CASSGRTGDAEAFF.

This chain uses TRBV4-1 with TRBJ1-1, with 8 bases aligning to TRBD1. Germline V lookup: CDR1 MGHRA, CDR2 YSYEKL. The CDR3 has 14 amino acids. V was clipped by 1 base and J by 4 bases; unmatched bases: 2. The CDR3 is CASSQGQGSTEAFF. The CDR3 DNA sequence: TGCGCCAGCAGCCAAGGACAGGGGAGCACTGAAGCTTTCTTT.

The chain links TRBV10-3 to TRBJ2-6; TRBD1 matches 11 bases. The CDR3 is made up of 17 amino acids. After removal of 8 bases from V and 2 bases from J, the junction contained 8 bases not matched to a gene. Germline V gives CDR1 ENHRY, CDR2 SYGVKD. The DNA for the CDR3 is TGTGCCATCTCCCGCGGACAGGGGGCGCCTGGGGCCAACGTCCTGACTTTC. This sequence encodes CAISRGQGAPGANVLTF.

V gene TRBV29-1 combines with J gene TRBJ1-1, with TRBD1 identical over 8 bases. Trimming took 2 bases from V and 8 from J; bases not matched to a gene: 4. The CDR3 is 12 residues long. The germline CDR1 and CDR2 sequences are SQVTM and ANQGSEA. The CDR3 DNA reads TGCAGCGTTGAATCGCGACAGGGGGAAGCTTTCTTT. The encoded protein is CSVESRQGEAFF.

This chain connects TRBV3-1 to TRBJ1-2; no reliable D call. The CDR3 has 11 residues. V lost 1 base to trimming and J lost 13 bases, with 10 bases between them. Germline CDR1 LGHDT, CDR2 YNNKEL (reference sequence). CDR3 loop: CASSQGPSPTF. In nucleotides, the CDR3 is TGTGCCAGCAGCCAAGGACCCTCACCCACCTTC.

The chain links TRBV7-3 to TRBJ2-3; the D is unclear. This CDR3 comprises 14 residues. Germline lookup yields CDR1 SGHTA and CDR2 FQGTGA. Between the trimmed V and J ends, which lost 3 bases and 5 bases, there was a span of 12 bases. CDR3 residues: CASSFEPSLDTQYF. CDR3 nucleotides: TGTGCCAGCAGCTTCGAACCTTCGCTAGATACGCAGTATTTT.

The chain uses TRBV28 and TRBJ2-5; the D is unclear. V lost 1 base, J lost 5 bases, and 8 bases lay in between. The CDR3 length is 13 residues. The germline CDR1 and CDR2 sequences are MDHEN and SYDVKM. CDR3 protein: CASSLYMAETQYF. DNA of the CDR3: TGTGCCAGCAGTTTATATATGGCGGAGACCCAGTACTTC.